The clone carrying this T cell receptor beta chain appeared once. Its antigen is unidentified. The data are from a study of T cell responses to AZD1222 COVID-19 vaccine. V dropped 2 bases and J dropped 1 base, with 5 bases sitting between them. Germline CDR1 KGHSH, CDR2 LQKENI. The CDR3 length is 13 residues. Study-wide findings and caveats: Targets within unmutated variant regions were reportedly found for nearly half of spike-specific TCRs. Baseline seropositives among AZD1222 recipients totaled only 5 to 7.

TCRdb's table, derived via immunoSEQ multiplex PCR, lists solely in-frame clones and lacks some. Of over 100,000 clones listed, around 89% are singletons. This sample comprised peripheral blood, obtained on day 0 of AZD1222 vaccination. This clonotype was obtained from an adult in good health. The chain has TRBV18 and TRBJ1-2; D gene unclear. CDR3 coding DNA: TGTGCCAGCTCACCAAACAGTAACTATGGCTACACCTTC. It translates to CASSPNSNYGYTF.